A single sample is the source of the 27 T cell receptor beta chains below, sequenced in a study of shared clonotypes between healthy human individuals. The method was immunoSEQ multiplex PCR; TCRdb's version includes in-frame clones alone and lacks a portion of them. The table shows approximately 1,500,000 clones, with 95% to 99% occurring only once. Material: naive CD4+ T cells sorted from blood. Subset here: CD45RA+ positively selected. These receptors were taken from a man aged 25-45 years in good health.

This chain joins TRBV6-5 and TRBJ1-3; weak D call: TRBD1 (6 bases). Germline-derived CDR1 and CDR2 are MNHEY and SVGAGI. V lost 4 bases, J lost 4 bases, and 17 bases lay in between. The length of the CDR3 is 16 residues. Written as DNA, the CDR3 is TGTGCCAGCAGTTTTCTTCGCCGGGGGGCGGGAAACACCATATATTTT. Translation: CASSFLRRGAGNTIYF.

This sequence joins TRBV4-3 and TRBJ2-2; D remains ambiguous. The germline gives CDR1 LGHNA, CDR2 YSLEER. The CDR3 extends over 14 amino acids. V lost 0 bases and J lost 6, with 8 bases in between. The CDR3 sequence is CASSQDLNPGELFF. The CDR3, as DNA: TGCGCCAGCAGCCAAGATTTGAATCCCGGGGAGCTGTTTTTT.

This chain connects TRBV18 to TRBJ1-5, with TRBD1 as a possible D gene (5 bases). Looked up from germline, CDR1 is KGHSH and CDR2 is LQKENI. This CDR3 is built from 17 residues. Trimming left V 4 bases short and J 3 bases short, with 19 bases between. The CDR3 DNA reads TGTGCCAGCTCACTCACGGGTATGGGGGGTCACAATCAGCCCCAGCATTTT. Protein sequence: CASSLTGMGGHNQPQHF.

V is TRBV18 and J is TRBJ1-1; TRBD1 might be the D (6 bases). Trimming removed 1 base at V and 0 bases at J, with 12 bases between. CDR1 is KGHSH and CDR2 is LQKENI in the germline V gene. This CDR3 is 16 amino acids long. The CDR3 nucleotides are TGTGCCAGCTCACCACTATTGGACAGTATGAACACTGAAGCTTTCTTT. As protein: CASSPLLDSMNTEAFF.

The rearrangement links TRBV28 to TRBJ1-2, with TRBD1 as a possible D gene (6 bases). CDR3 size: 15 residues. The germline V gene has CDR1 MDHEN and CDR2 SYDVKM. V lost 3 bases and J 4 bases, leaving 15 bases between the germline ends. As DNA, the CDR3 is TGTGCCAGCAGTTTCAGGGACACGGGGGGCTATGGCTACACCTTC. Translated, it gives CASSFRDTGGYGYTF.

A single count supports this clone. The CDR3 bases are TGTGCCAGCAGCCCCGGGACTAGCGGGAGTAGGGTCGACGAGCAGTACTTC. Translating it yields CASSPGTSGSRVDEQYF. V is TRBV5-4 and J is TRBJ2-7, with 14 bases fitting TRBD2. Germline values: CDR1 SGHNT, CDR2 YYREEE (reference sequence). The CDR3 is 17 amino acids. Trimming took 4 bases from V and 5 from J; bases not matched to a gene: 11.

The genes are TRBV9 and TRBJ2-2, with 11 bases that match TRBD2. V gave up 3 bases and J gave up 5 bases; unmatched junction bases: 9. Germline assignment: CDR1 SGDLS and CDR2 YYNGEE. The CDR3 has 17 residues. This chain's CDR3 is CASSEPIAGGSTGELFF. CDR3 sequence (DNA): TGTGCCAGCAGCGAACCGATAGCGGGAGGGTCAACCGGGGAGCTGTTTTTT.

The gene calls are TRBV27 and TRBJ2-1; D perhaps matches TRBD2 (6 bases). V was pared by 6 bases and J by 0 bases, with 24 bases between. Germline assignment: CDR1 MNHEY and CDR2 SMNVEV (reference sequence). The CDR3 is 19 residues long. This CDR3 is CASSGGGGFGDASYNEQFF. In DNA, the CDR3 is TGTGCCAGCAGCGGGGGTGGGGGTTTCGGCGACGCCTCCTACAATGAGCAGTTCTTC.

The CDR3 region is CASRNPGRDTQYF. The CDR3 DNA reads TGTGCCAGTAGGAATCCCGGGCGGGATACGCAGTATTTT. V and J are TRBV19 and TRBJ2-3; no reliable D call. Germline V lookup: CDR1 LNHDA, CDR2 SQIVND (reference sequence). The V end lost 6 bases, the J end lost 6 bases, and 13 bases lay between the germline ends. This CDR3 is 13 amino acids long. The complete variable domain, with remaining parts taken from reference TRBV19 and TRBJ2-3, reads DGGITQSPKYLFRKEGQNVTLSCEQNLNHDAMYWYRQDPGQGLRLIYYSQIVNDFQKGDIAEGYSVSREKKESFPLTVTSAQKNPTAFYLCASRNPGRDTQYFGPGTRLTVL.

This clone was seen just once. The genes are TRBV21-1 and TRBJ2-3; TRBD2, the table's D call, was not compared with the DNA. TRBV21-1 is assigned pseudogene status. CDR3 size: 20 residues. CDR3 sequence (DNA): TGTGCCAGCAGCAAAGAGAGACTAGCGGACTACTCGGTCTCCACAGATACGCAGTATTTT. Amino acids: CASSKERLADYSVSTDTQYF.

V and J are TRBV19 and TRBJ2-1; the D is unclear. Germline V gives CDR1 LNHDA, CDR2 SQIVND (reference sequence). V lost 0 bases to trimming and J lost 0 bases, with 15 bases between them. The CDR3 is 18 amino acids. CDR3 nucleotides: TGTGCCAGTAGTATAGATTTACACGATCGATCCTCCTACAATGAGCAGTTCTTC. Translating gives CASSIDLHDRSSYNEQFF. Full variable domain (remainder filled in from reference TRBV19 and TRBJ2-1): DGGITQSPKYLFRKEGQNVTLSCEQNLNHDAMYWYRQDPGQGLRLIYYSQIVNDFQKGDIAEGYSVSREKKESFPLTVTSAQKNPTAFYLCASSIDLHDRSSYNEQFFGPGTRLTVL.

The gene calls are TRBV18 and TRBJ1-4; D perhaps matches TRBD1 (5 bases). There are 14 residues in the CDR3. Germline V gene data show CDR1 as KGHSH and CDR2 as LQKENI. The V end lost 3 bases, the J end lost 8 bases, and 13 bases lay between the germline ends. This chain's CDR3 is CASSPTAVGEKLFF. For the CDR3, the DNA is TGTGCCAGCTCACCGACAGCGGTCGGCGAAAAACTGTTTTTT.

This clone was counted once. The chain couples TRBV27 to TRBJ1-4; TRBD1 is a possible D gene (5 bases). Trimming removed 2 bases at V and 4 bases at J, with 14 bases between. Per the germline V gene, CDR1 is MNHEY and CDR2 is SMNVEV (reference sequence). The CDR3 totals 16 residues. CDR3 in DNA: TGTGCCAGCAGTTTAAGTTGGGCAGGGCTTAATGAAAAACTGTTTTTT. Protein sequence: CASSLSWAGLNEKLFF.

The chain has TRBV5-1 and TRBJ2-1, with 7 bases identical to TRBD2. Losses at the gene ends were 4 bases for V and 4 bases for J; bases not matched to a gene: 8. There are 15 residues in the CDR3. Germline assignment: CDR1 SGHRS and CDR2 YFSETQ. The CDR3, as DNA: TGCGCCAGCAGCCCCGGACTAGGGCGATACAATGAGCAGTTCTTC. It encodes CASSPGLGRYNEQFF. The full variable domain, rest sourced from reference TRBV5-1 and TRBJ2-1, is KAGVTQTPRYLIKTRGQQVTLSCSPISGHRSVSWYQQTPGQGLQFLFEYFSETQRNKGNFPGRFSGRQFSNSRSEMNVSTLELGDSALYLCASSPGLGRYNEQFFGPGTRLTVL.

V usage is TRBV5-1 and J usage is TRBJ2-7; D gene unclear. V was trimmed by 0 bases and J by 6 bases, leaving 10 bases between them. Germline V CDR1 and CDR2: SGHRS, YFSETQ. The CDR3 has 13 residues. The CDR3 spells CASSLVGRGEQYF. Here the CDR3 DNA reads TGCGCCAGCAGCTTGGTAGGGCGCGGCGAGCAGTACTTC.

The rearrangement uses TRBV27 and TRBJ1-2, with D possibly being TRBD1 (5 bases). CDR1 MNHEY and CDR2 SMNVEV come from the germline V gene (reference sequence). V dropped 1 base and J dropped 5 bases, with 11 bases sitting between them. The CDR3 is 14 residues long. The CDR3 protein is CASSLLGRNYGYTF. DNA for the CDR3: TGTGCCAGCAGTTTATTGGGACGGAATTATGGCTACACCTTC.

The V call is TRBV11-2, the J call TRBJ2-1; D gene ambiguous. The ends were cut back, 5 bases at V and 4 bases at J, with 18 bases in the middle. The CDR3 consists of 16 residues. Looked up from germline, CDR1 is SGHAT and CDR2 is FQNNGV. CDR3 sequence (DNA): TGTGCCAGCAGCCGCGAGGCGAGGTTTGGGTACAATGAGCAGTTCTTC. This gives the protein CASSREARFGYNEQFF.

The chain is built from TRBV18 and TRBJ2-1, with 7 bases fitting TRBD2. This CDR3 has 17 amino acids. With V trimmed by 3 bases and J by 8 bases, 16 bases remained unmatched. The germline gives CDR1 KGHSH, CDR2 LQKENI. CDR3 DNA sequence: TGTGCCAGCTCACCTCCCTCAGTCGGGGAGGGCCGCGATGAGCAGTTCTTC. Its translation is CASSPPSVGEGRDEQFF.

This chain uses TRBV9 with TRBJ2-4, with 11 bases aligning to TRBD2. This CDR3 has 18 residues. V gave up 0 bases and J gave up 5 bases; unmatched junction bases: 10. Germline V gives CDR1 SGDLS, CDR2 YYNGEE. The CDR3 nucleotides are TGTGCCAGCAGCGTAGGACCGTTACTAGCGGGAGTCGAAAACATTCAGTACTTC. It encodes CASSVGPLLAGVENIQYF.

V usage is TRBV10-3 and J usage is TRBJ2-1, with D possibly being TRBD1 (6 bases). The V and J ends lost 10 bases and 3 bases respectively, with 10 bases between them. Germline V CDR1 and CDR2: ENHRY, SYGVKD. The CDR3 is made up of 12 amino acids. CDR3 bases: TGTGCCACCTCGGACAGCTACAATGAGCAGTTCTTC. Encoded protein: CATSDSYNEQFF.

The chain recombines TRBV6-6 with TRBJ2-1; D gene ambiguous. This CDR3 region has 15 residues. Trimming took 0 bases from V and 2 from J, leaving 8 bases between them. The V gene's germline CDR1 is MNHNY and CDR2 SVGAGI (reference sequence). The CDR3 region is CASSYSASTYNEQFF. The CDR3 DNA reads TGTGCCAGCAGTTACTCGGCGTCTACCTACAATGAGCAGTTCTTC.

A remark on this clone: An end of the junction does not agree with germline; a read error may underlie this. The chain uses TRBV10-1 and TRBJ2-3, with TRBD1 matching over 7 bases. The CDR3 runs to 12 residues. Per the germline V gene, CDR1 is WNHNN and CDR2 is SYGVQD (reference sequence). The CDR3 region has the DNA TGCGCCAGCAGTGAGGGGACAGTTACGCAGTATTTT. Translation gives CASSEGTVTQYF.

Comment on this clone: This sample also contains other DNA sequences that code for the same CDR3. V gene TRBV30 combines with J gene TRBJ2-7; D unclear. The V gene's germline CDR1 is GTSNPN and CDR2 SVGIG (reference sequence). The CDR3 spans 12 residues. V lost 2 bases to trimming and J lost 3 bases, with 8 bases between them. In DNA, the CDR3 is TGTGCCTGGAGTCCCCGCGGCTACGAGCAGTACTTC. It encodes CAWSPRGYEQYF.

In its sample, this clone was seen once. The rearrangement uses TRBV18 and TRBJ2-3; a weak D match, TRBD2 (5 bases). CDR3 length: 14 amino acids. The V end lost 0 bases, the J end lost 3 bases, and 7 bases lay between the germline ends. Germline V lookup: CDR1 KGHSH, CDR2 LQKENI. The CDR3 loop reads CASSPPTGTDTQYF. CDR3 coding DNA: TGTGCCAGCTCACCACCGACGGGAACAGATACGCAGTATTTT. The variable domain in full, with the rest retrieved from reference TRBV18 and TRBJ2-3, is NAGVMQNPRHLVRRRGQEARLRCSPMKGHSHVYWYRQLPEEGLKFMVYLQKENIIDESGMPKERFSAEFPKEGPSILRIQQVVRGDSAAYFCASSPPTGTDTQYFGPGTRLTVL.

V usage is TRBV5-1 and J usage is TRBJ1-4; TRBD1 matches at 7 bases. CDR1 SGHRS and CDR2 YFSETQ come from the germline V gene. The CDR3 covers 15 residues. J was trimmed by 5 bases and V by 5 bases; bases with no gene match: 9. Here the CDR3 reads CASSPTGDGNEKLFF. The CDR3 region has the DNA TGCGCCAGCAGTCCTACAGGGGATGGGAATGAAAAACTGTTTTTT.

The CDR3 region has the DNA TGTGCCAGCAGTGAGGCAGGGGGCGGCATCGACTATGGCTACACCTTC. It specifies CASSEAGGGIDYGYTF. V gene TRBV25-1 combines with J gene TRBJ1-2, with 8 nucleotides matching TRBD1. Trimming took 3 bases from V and 3 from J; bases not matched to a gene: 9. Germline CDR1 is MGHDK and CDR2 is SYGVNS. The CDR3 extends over 16 amino acids.

V gene TRBV5-1 combines with J gene TRBJ2-7; 14 nucleotides line up with TRBD2. This CDR3 has 13 residues. Germline CDR1 reads SGHRS; CDR2 reads YFSETQ. Trimming took 9 bases from V and 6 from J; bases not matched to a gene: 5. CDR3 nucleotides: TGCGCCACACGACTAGCGGGAGGGCGCGAGCAGTACTTC. Its protein product is CATRLAGGREQYF.